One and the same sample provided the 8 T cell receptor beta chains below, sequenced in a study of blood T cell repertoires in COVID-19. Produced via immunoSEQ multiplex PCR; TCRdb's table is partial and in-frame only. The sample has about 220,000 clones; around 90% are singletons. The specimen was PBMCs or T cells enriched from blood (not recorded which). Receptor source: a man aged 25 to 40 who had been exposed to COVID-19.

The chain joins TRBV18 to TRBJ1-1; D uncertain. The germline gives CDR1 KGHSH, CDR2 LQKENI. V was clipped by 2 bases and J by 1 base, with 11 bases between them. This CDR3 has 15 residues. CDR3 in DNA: TGTGCCAGCTCACCATCCCAGGCGGGGAACACTGAAGCTTTCTTT. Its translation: CASSPSQAGNTEAFF.

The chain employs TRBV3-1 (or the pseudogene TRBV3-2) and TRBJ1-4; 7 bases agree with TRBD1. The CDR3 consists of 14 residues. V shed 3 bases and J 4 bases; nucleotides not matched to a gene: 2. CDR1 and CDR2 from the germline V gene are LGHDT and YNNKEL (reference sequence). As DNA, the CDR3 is TGTGCCAGCAGCCAGGGACAGCTTAATGAAAAACTGTTTTTT. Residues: CASSQGQLNEKLFF.

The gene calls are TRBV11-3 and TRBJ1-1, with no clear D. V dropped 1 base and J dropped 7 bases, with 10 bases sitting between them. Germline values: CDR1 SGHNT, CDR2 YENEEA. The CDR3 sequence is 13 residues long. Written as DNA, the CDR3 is TGTGCCAGCAGCTTAGGACGGGAGGGTGAAGCTTTCTTT. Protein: CASSLGREGEAFF.

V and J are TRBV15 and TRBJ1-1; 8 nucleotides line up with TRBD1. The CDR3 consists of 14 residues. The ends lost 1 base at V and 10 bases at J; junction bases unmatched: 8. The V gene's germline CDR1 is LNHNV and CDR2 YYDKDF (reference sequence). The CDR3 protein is CATSRGDRFQGAFF. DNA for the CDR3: TGTGCCACCAGCAGAGGGGACAGGTTTCAAGGAGCTTTCTTT.

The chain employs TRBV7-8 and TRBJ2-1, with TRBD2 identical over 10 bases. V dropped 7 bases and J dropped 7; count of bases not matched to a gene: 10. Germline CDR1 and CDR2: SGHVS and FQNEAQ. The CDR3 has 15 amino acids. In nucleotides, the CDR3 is TGTGCCAGCACTCGGGGAGCGGGGGGGCCTAATGAGCAGTTCTTC. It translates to CASTRGAGGPNEQFF.

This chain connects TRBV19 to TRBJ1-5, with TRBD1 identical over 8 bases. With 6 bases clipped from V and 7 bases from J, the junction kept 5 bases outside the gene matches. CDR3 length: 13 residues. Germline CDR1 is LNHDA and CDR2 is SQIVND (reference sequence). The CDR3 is CASRTGVGQPQHF. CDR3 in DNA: TGTGCCAGTAGGACAGGGGTTGGGCAGCCCCAGCATTTT.

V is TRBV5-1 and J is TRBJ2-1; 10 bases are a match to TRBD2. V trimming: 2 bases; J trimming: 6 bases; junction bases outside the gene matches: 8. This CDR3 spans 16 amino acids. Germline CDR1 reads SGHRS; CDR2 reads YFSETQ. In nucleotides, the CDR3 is TGCGCCAGCAGCTTCACTAGCGGGGTAAAACCCAATGAGCAGTTCTTC. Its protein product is CASSFTSGVKPNEQFF. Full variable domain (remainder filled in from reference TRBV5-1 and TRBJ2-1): KAGVTQTPRYLIKTRGQQVTLSCSPISGHRSVSWYQQTPGQGLQFLFEYFSETQRNKGNFPGRFSGRQFSNSRSEMNVSTLELGDSALYLCASSFTSGVKPNEQFFGPGTRLTVL.

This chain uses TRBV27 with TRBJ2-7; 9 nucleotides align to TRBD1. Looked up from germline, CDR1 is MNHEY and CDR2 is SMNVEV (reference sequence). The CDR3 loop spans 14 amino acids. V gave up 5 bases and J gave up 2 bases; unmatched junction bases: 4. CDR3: CASSLTGGPYEQYF. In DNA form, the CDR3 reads TGTGCCAGCAGTCTGACAGGGGGGCCCTACGAGCAGTACTTC.